Listed here is a single TCR beta chain. TCRdb re-called the 5' RACE reads; every CDR3 protein appears as one record, without DNA. In total, the table holds approximately 420,000 distinct CDR3 sequences. These data are taken from a study of T cells expressing NK-cell markers. About the research overall: According to the study, TCR beta repertoires originated from sorted CD3+CD56+NKG2C+, CD3+CD56+NKG2C- and CD3+CD56-NKG2C+ T cells. Seven HCMV-seropositive donors and one seronegative donor made up the eight sequenced donors.

The specimen sequenced was blood T cells: a sorted CD56 or NKG2C T cell subset, CD4+ or CD8+ T cells, or bulk PBMC T cells (not recorded which). The TCR sequence derives from a woman aged 45-60 years in good health.

CDR3 protein: CAISNRDSSYEQYF. The J gene is TRBJ2-7, the V gene TRBV10-3; TCRdb gives TRBD1 as the D gene, but with no DNA this cannot be confirmed. The CDR3 runs to 14 residues. CDR1 is ENHRY, CDR2 SYGVKD, per germline.